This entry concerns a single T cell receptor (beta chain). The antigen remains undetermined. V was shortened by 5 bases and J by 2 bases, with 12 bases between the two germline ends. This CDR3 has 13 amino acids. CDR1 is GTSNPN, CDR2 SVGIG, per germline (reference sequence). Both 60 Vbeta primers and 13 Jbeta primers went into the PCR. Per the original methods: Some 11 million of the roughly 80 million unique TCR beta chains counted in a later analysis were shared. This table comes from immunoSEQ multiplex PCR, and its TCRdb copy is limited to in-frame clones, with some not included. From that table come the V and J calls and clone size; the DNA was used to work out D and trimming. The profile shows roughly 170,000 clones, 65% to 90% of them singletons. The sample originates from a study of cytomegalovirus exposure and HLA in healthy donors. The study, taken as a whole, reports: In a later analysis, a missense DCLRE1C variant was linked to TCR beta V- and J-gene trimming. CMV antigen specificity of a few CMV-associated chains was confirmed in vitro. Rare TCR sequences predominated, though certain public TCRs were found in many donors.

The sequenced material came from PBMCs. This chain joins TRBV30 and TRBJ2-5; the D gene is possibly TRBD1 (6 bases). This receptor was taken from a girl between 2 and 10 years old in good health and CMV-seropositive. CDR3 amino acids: CAWGGGPQETQYF. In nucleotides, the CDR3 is TGTGCCTGGGGGGGCGGGCCGCAAGAGACCCAGTACTTC.